These T cell receptor beta chains were read from a single sample in a study of T cells after yellow fever vaccination. A single record per CDR3 protein comes from TCRdb applying MiXCR to the 5' RACE reads. Here the sample spans under 600,000 distinct CDR3 sequences, roughly a fifth being singletons. The sequencing used PBMCs, collected roughly 20 days after the first yellow fever vaccination. The receptors derive from a man between 18 and 29 years old who received the YFV17D yellow fever vaccine. CDR3s include the opening cysteine and the closing phenylalanine or tryptophan. A D gene is named only where the DNA matches it firmly. The size field is filled for only some rows; it gives once, few, many or a size class.

-,TRBV4-3,few,TRBJ2-4,TGCGCCAGCAGCCAAGAGCCAGGGTACCGGCTAGCCAAAAACATTCAGTACTTC,CASSQEPGYRLAKNIQYF
-,TRBV20-1,many,TRBJ1-5,TGCAGTGCTGGGTATAGCAATCAGCCCCAGCATTTT,CSAGYSNQPQHF
TRBD2,TRBV30,few,TRBJ2-5,TGTGCCTGTTCTCTAGCGGGGGGACCCGATGGGGCCCAGTACTTC,CACSLAGGPDGAQYF
TRBD2,TRBV10-3,many,TRBJ2-1,TGTGCCATCAGAGGGACTAGGGGAGACAATGAGCAGTTCTTC,CAIRGTRGDNEQFF
-,TRBV2,-,TRBJ2-3,TGTGCCAGCAGTGTCCCCCCCGGGGAGCGCACAGATACGCAGTATTTT,CASSVPPGERTDTQYF
-,TRBV7-3,-,TRBJ2-3,TGTGCCAGCAGCCCCCGGGGTTGGGGCACAGATACGCAGTATTTT,CASSPRGWGTDTQYF
TRBD1,TRBV18,few,TRBJ2-3,TGTGCCAGCTCTCGGGACAGCTCTCACACAGATACGCAGTATTTT,CASSRDSSHTDTQYF
TRBD2,TRBV18,-,TRBJ2-3,TGTGCCAGCGCGACTAGCAGCGGGGGATACGATACGCAGTATTTT,CASATSSGGYDTQYF
-,TRBV12-3/TRBV12-4,few,TRBJ2-4,TGTGCCAGCAGGTCTTCAGGGGCCAAAAACATTCAGTACTTC,CASRSSGAKNIQYF
-,TRBV5-1,-,TRBJ2-1,TGCGCCAGCAGCTTGTCTCCGGCCAAGGTCCTTCCCAATGAGCAGTTCTTC,CASSLSPAKVLPNEQFF
-,TRBV3-1,few,TRBJ2-7,TGTGCCAGCAGCCAAGCATCCGAGCAGTACTTC,CASSQASEQYF
-,TRBV20-1,-,TRBJ2-6,TGCAGTGCTAGTAGGGGCCTTTCTGGGGCCAACGTCCTGACTTTC,CSASRGLSGANVLTF
TRBD2,TRBV9,-,TRBJ2-1,TGTGCCAGCAGCGTAGGTAGCGGGGGGCCCTCCTACAATGAGCAGTTCTTC,CASSVGSGGPSYNEQFF
-,TRBV6-5,many,TRBJ1-3,TGTGCCAGCAGTCCCGTATCTGGAAACACCATATATTTT,CASSPVSGNTIYF
-,TRBV4-3,-,TRBJ2-2,TGCGCCAGCGGGACGAGGGCAGGGGACACCGGGGAGCTGTTTTTT,CASGTRAGDTGELFF
TRBD2,TRBV5-1,-,TRBJ2-5,TGCGCCAGCAGCGGGTCTCGCGGGGGGCGTCTGGGGACCGGACAAGAGACCCAGTACTTC,CASSGSRGGRLGTGQETQYF
TRBD2,TRBV5-4,-,TRBJ2-1,TGTGCCAGCAGCTTGATTAGCGGGGGTTCCTACAATGAGCAGTTCTTC,CASSLISGGSYNEQFF
-,TRBV11-2,few,TRBJ2-5,TGTGCCAGCAGCTTGGCTCTCGGGGTAGTGGAGACCCAGTACTTC,CASSLALGVVETQYF
-,TRBV6-2/TRBV6-3,-,TRBJ1-6,TGTGCCAGCAGACCCTACTCCTATAATTCACCCCTCCACTTT,CASRPYSYNSPLHF
-,TRBV4-1,-,TRBJ2-1,TGCGCCAGCAGCCAAGCCCCGAGGGCTTCCTACAATGAGCAGTTCTTC,CASSQAPRASYNEQFF
-,TRBV19,-,TRBJ1-2,TGTGCCAGTAGTGAGCAGGTGATGAACTATGGCTACACCTTC,CASSEQVMNYGYTF
TRBD1,TRBV19,-,TRBJ1-5,TGTGCCAGTAGTATGGTAAGACAGGGTAAAGAGAATCAGCCCCAGCATTTT,CASSMVRQGKENQPQHF
TRBD1,TRBV6-1,few,TRBJ2-1,TGTGCCAGCAGGAACGGGGGACAGGGTTACAATGAGCAGTTCTTC,CASRNGGQGYNEQFF
-,TRBV6-5,few,TRBJ1-5,TGTGCCAGCAGTTACCGAGCCGGGCCGTTAAATCAGCCCCAGCATTTT,CASSYRAGPLNQPQHF
-,TRBV12-3/TRBV12-4,few,TRBJ1-2,TGTGCCAGCAGTTATGGGGAGATCTATGGCTACACCTTC,CASSYGEIYGYTF
TRBD2,TRBV4-3,-,TRBJ2-6,TGCGCCAGCAGCCAAGCTGGGACTAACTCTGGGGCCAACGTCCTGACTTTC,CASSQAGTNSGANVLTF
TRBD1,TRBV7-8,few,TRBJ2-3,TGTGCCAGCAGCTTTTCGGCAGGGGGCGGTACAGATACGCAGTATTTT,CASSFSAGGGTDTQYF
-,TRBV7-9,few,TRBJ1-2,TGTGCCAGCAGCCGGACACTTTCCGAAATCGGCTATGGCTACACCTTC,CASSRTLSEIGYGYTF
-,TRBV12-3/TRBV12-4,-,TRBJ2-7,TGTGCCAGCAGTGGGGGGGCAGGGGGCTCCTACGAGCAGTACTTC,CASSGGAGGSYEQYF
TRBD2,TRBV10-1,many,TRBJ2-3,TGCGCCAGCCGTAGCGGGGGGGCCACAGATACGCAGTATTTT,CASRSGGATDTQYF
-,TRBV5-1,many,TRBJ1-1,TGCGCCAGCAGCTTGCCGCCAACCGAAGCTTTCTTT,CASSLPPTEAFF
-,TRBV12-3/TRBV12-4,-,TRBJ2-4,TGTGCCAGCACCACTGGGGGCGATCGAGCCAAAAACATTCAGTACTTC,CASTTGGDRAKNIQYF
TRBD1,TRBV7-8,-,TRBJ1-5,TGTGCCAGCAGCTTCAGGACAGGAGGTCATCAGCCCCAGCATTTT,CASSFRTGGHQPQHF
TRBD1,TRBV2,-,TRBJ1-4,TGTGCCAGCACGAACAGGGGTAGCGAAAAACTGTTTTTT,CASTNRGSEKLFF
TRBD1,TRBV18,-,TRBJ2-7,TGTGCCAGCCTAGGGGGCCTCGAGCAGTACTTC,CASLGGLEQYF
-,TRBV24-1,-,TRBJ2-3,TGTGCCACCAGCAAAGCCTATCGGGGGACGCAGTATTTT,CATSKAYRGTQYF
-,TRBV7-9,-,TRBJ1-6,TGTGCCAGCAGGTCCCAGGGGACGAGTAATTCACCCCTCCACTTT,CASRSQGTSNSPLHF
TRBD1,TRBV4-1,-,TRBJ1-4,TGCGCCAGCAGCCAAACAGGACAGGGTTTGGGGGAAAAACTGTTTTTT,CASSQTGQGLGEKLFF
TRBD1,TRBV20-1,once,TRBJ2-1,TGCAGTGCTCACCCTACACAGGGGGCGAGGGGCAATGAGCAGTTCTTC,CSAHPTQGARGNEQFF
-,TRBV20-1,few,TRBJ1-1,TGCAGTGCTAGACGTCCCAAGACTGACACTGAAGCTTTCTTT,CSARRPKTDTEAFF
TRBD1,TRBV7-9,-,TRBJ1-2,TGTGCCAGCAGCCATAATGACAGGGCCCATGGCTACACCTTC,CASSHNDRAHGYTF
TRBD1,TRBV4-1,-,TRBJ2-7,TGCGCCAGCAGCCAAGGACAGGGACGATTTAAGGAGGAGTACTTC,CASSQGQGRFKEEYF
-,TRBV6-2/TRBV6-3,-,TRBJ1-5,TGTGCCAGCAGTCCTGACGTGGGGGGGTATGATTCGGAGCCCCAGCATTTT,CASSPDVGGYDSEPQHF
-,TRBV29-1,many,TRBJ2-1,TGCAGCGTTGGACAAACCTACAATGAGCAGTTCTTC,CSVGQTYNEQFF
-,TRBV4-1,-,TRBJ1-2,TGCGCCAGCAGCCTCTTCGCAGTGGACAGTAACTATGGCTACACCTTC,CASSLFAVDSNYGYTF
TRBD1,TRBV12-3/TRBV12-4,many,TRBJ1-4,TGTGCCAGCAGACGCTTGACAGGGGGTTTTGAAAAACTGTTTTTT,CASRRLTGGFEKLFF
-,TRBV20-1,few,TRBJ2-2,TGCAGTGCCCCGACCAATCCCACCGGGGAGCTGTTTTTT,CSAPTNPTGELFF
-,TRBV7-9,few,TRBJ2-5,TGTGCCAGCCAGATATCGGAGACCCAGTACTTC,CASQISETQYF
TRBD1,TRBV4-1,-,TRBJ2-2,TGCGCCAGCAGCCAATCCCGTGGGACAGTTAACACCGGGGAGCTGTTTTTT,CASSQSRGTVNTGELFF
TRBD1,TRBV11-2,many,TRBJ1-3,TGTGCCAGCGTTGTGAGCTGGGACAGGACTTCCTCTGGAAACACCATATATTTT,CASVVSWDRTSSGNTIYF